This TCR beta chain was recovered during a study of spatial heterogeneity in lung cancer. This sample's time point: blood at routine non-recurrence follow-up after resection. Unsorted whole RNA samples from tumor, nontumor lung or frozen PBMC were sequenced. This clonotype was detected many times. On each TCR cDNA molecule, a unique molecular identifier was present. TCRdb analysed the 5' RACE reads with MiXCR anew, one entry per CDR3 protein. The sample yields around 30,000 distinct CDR3 sequences, 5% to 6% seen once. CDR3 length equals 13 residues. Germline V gene lookup returns CDR1 KGHSH and CDR2 LQKENI. Trimming left V 6 bases short and J 5 bases short, with 10 bases between.

The source material was PBMCs, sampled at follow-up. The clonotype was recovered from a male donor with early-stage non-small cell lung cancer. This sequence joins TRBV18 and TRBJ1-4; D unclear. This CDR3 is CASSPASNEKLFF. As DNA, the CDR3 is TGTGCCAGCTCTCCCGCCTCGAATGAAAAACTGTTTTTT.